This T cell receptor beta chain was recovered during a study of Ad26.COV2.S vaccination and SARS-CoV-2 variants. Background on the study: Ad26.COV2.S shots went into the muscle once or twice, 56 days apart. Study-wide results and limits: Total T cell responses were possibly underestimated by TCR breadth and depth analyses. Participants given vaccine showed non-spike TCR breadth similar to that of placebo recipients.

This CDR3 spans 17 amino acids. The V segment lost 1 base and the J segment 4 bases; nucleotides outside the gene matches: 7. Germline CDR1 reads LGHNA; CDR2 reads YNFKEQ. Clones were read by immunoSEQ multiplex PCR, and TCRdb kept only the in-frame ones, dropping some. The repertoire holds 400,000 to 450,000 clones, with 90% as singletons. A word on this clone: The antigen is unknown.

The treatment: around 19 received Ad26.COV2.S at low or high dose, single or two shots; roughly five received placebo; per-sample allocation not given. Sampling took place 63 days after the first vaccine or placebo injection. This chain connects TRBV4-2 to TRBJ2-2, with 9 bases matching TRBD1. The clonotype originates from a person between 18 and 65 years old who received the Ad26.COV2.S COVID-19 vaccine or a placebo. The sample was peripheral blood, taken in a trial of Ad26.COV2.S vaccine versus placebo. The CDR3 region has the DNA TGTGCCAGCAGCCAAGGGGGACAGGGCACCCGCACCGGGGAGCTGTTTTTT. Protein: CASSQGGQGTRTGELFF.